The rows below give T cell receptor beta chains drawn from one sample of a study of blood T cells in healthy people across ages. TCRdb re-derived calls from the 5' RACE reads in MiXCR, one entry per CDR3 protein. The data contain about 930,000 distinct CDR3 sequences, 25% to 30% of them singletons. In addition, the sample was reused for a study of T cells of mothers and their children.

The specimen was blood. Receptor source: a woman between 40 and 50 years old in good health. CDR3s include the opening cysteine and the closing phenylalanine or tryptophan. A D gene is named only where the DNA matches it firmly.

cdr3_aa v_call cdr3_length d_call j_call
CASSPRREQFF TRBV12-3/TRBV12-4 11 . TRBJ2-1
CASSFGKSGTGYGYTF TRBV19 16 . TRBJ1-2
CASRAGEGNQPQHF TRBV6-2/TRBV6-3 14 . TRBJ1-5
CASSQDRTYGYTF TRBV3-1 13 . TRBJ1-2
CASSSQRVGYGYTF TRBV7-2 14 . TRBJ1-2
CASSVVVHPTDTQYF TRBV9 15 . TRBJ2-3
CATSRDRAYQPQHF TRBV15 14 . TRBJ1-5
CASSFSLAGNEQFF TRBV11-2 14 . TRBJ2-1
CASRGSSPTGELFF TRBV2 14 . TRBJ2-2
CSARPTSPDRGNGETQYF TRBV20-1 18 TRBD1 TRBJ2-5
CASSQNRGAISGYTF TRBV3-1 15 . TRBJ1-2
CASSQDWTGSGANVLTF TRBV4-2 17 TRBD1 TRBJ2-6
CASNGYNEQYF TRBV28 11 . TRBJ2-5
CSVEVVRGYTF TRBV29-1 11 . TRBJ1-2
CASSLGAGATEAFF TRBV5-1 14 . TRBJ1-1
CASSLAWDSYGYTF TRBV5-1 14 TRBD1 TRBJ1-2
CSNRGGRDTEAFF TRBV20-1 13 . TRBJ1-1
CASSDSDGSEAFF TRBV6-4 13 . TRBJ1-1
CASREGLGSYNEQFF TRBV6-1 15 TRBD2 TRBJ2-1
CSARTETYGYTF TRBV29-1 12 . TRBJ1-2
CASSLRDRGLGGELFF TRBV12-3/TRBV12-4 16 TRBD1 TRBJ2-2
CASSPGRGGNYGYTF TRBV7-6 15 . TRBJ1-2
CATSRAGTGGAGQFF TRBV15 15 TRBD1 TRBJ2-1
CASSVGNRGTEAFF TRBV9 14 TRBD1 TRBJ1-1
CASSQYTGATGNTIYF TRBV12-3/TRBV12-4 16 TRBD1 TRBJ1-3
CASSIQSGYEQYF TRBV19 13 . TRBJ2-7
CASRGQGNINYGYTF TRBV12-3/TRBV12-4 15 TRBD1 TRBJ1-2
CASSILPSVLYEQYF TRBV7-3 15 . TRBJ2-7